Given below is one T cell receptor (beta chain) in context. The data are from a study of blood T cell repertoires in COVID-19. Study information: Acute and convalescent COVID-19 specimens originated in the United States, Italy and Spain. The cDNA or gDNA used as material had been derived from T cells, B-cell-depleted T cells, or PBMCs.

CDR3 length: 17 amino acids. The V segment lost 1 base and the J segment 4 bases; nucleotides outside the gene matches: 11. Germline assignment: CDR1 SGHVS and CDR2 FQNEAQ. In the original workflow: From reference gene primer amplification, estimates of nucleated cell counts were derived. Sequencing was performed with immunoSEQ multiplex PCR; in TCRdb, only in-frame clones are kept and a portion is missing. That table gives V, J and clone size, and the DNA gave D and trimming. The sample holds a few hundred thousand clones, around 90% seen once. This TCR came from a human donor in a cohort sampled during active COVID-19. Sequencing was performed on peripheral blood. The rearrangement joins TRBV7-8 to TRBJ1-2, with TRBD1 identical over 8 bases. CDR3 in DNA: TGTGCCAGCAGCTTAGGAGGGGCAACAGGGGGGTTCTATGGCTACACCTTC. Translation gives CASSLGGATGGFYGYTF.